The next 9 T cell receptor beta chains were all read from a single sample in a study of cytomegalovirus exposure and HLA in healthy donors. PCR amplification relied on 60 Vbeta primers (plus 13 Jbeta primers). Data came from immunoSEQ multiplex PCR; TCRdb stores just in-frame clones and leaves some out. The sample yields 150,000 to 200,000 clones, around 84% seen once. The sample comprised PBMCs. These receptors were collected from a man aged 18 to 30 in good health and CMV-seronegative.

The chain joins TRBV29-1 to TRBJ1-1; TRBD1 agrees at 7 bases. The CDR3 consists of 15 residues. Trimming took 4 bases from V and 1 from J; bases not matched to a gene: 9. Per germline, CDR1 SQVTM and CDR2 ANQGSEA. The CDR3 is CSVGGTVNQNTEAFF. In DNA, the CDR3 is TGCAGCGTTGGCGGGACAGTTAATCAGAACACTGAAGCTTTCTTT.

V is TRBV28 and J is TRBJ1-1, with 9 bases lining up with TRBD1. This CDR3 has 14 amino acids. With 6 bases clipped from V and 3 bases from J, the junction kept 5 bases outside the gene matches. CDR1 MDHEN and CDR2 SYDVKM come from the germline V gene. CDR3 sequence reads: CASSPGTGHTEAFF. CDR3 DNA sequence: TGTGCCAGCAGCCCCGGGACAGGGCACACTGAAGCTTTCTTT.

The table lists this clone with a count of one. CDR3 sequence reads: CASSKLAAGELFF. The CDR3 coding sequence is TGTGCCAGCAGCAAACTAGCAGCCGGGGAGCTGTTTTTT. The rearrangement uses TRBV7-3 and TRBJ2-2; D might be TRBD2 (6 bases). V gave up 5 bases and J gave up 6 bases, with 10 bases separating them. The CDR3 extends over 13 amino acids. CDR1 SGHTA and CDR2 FQGTGA come from the germline V gene.

The chain has TRBV7-9 and TRBJ1-3; D remains unclear. V gave up 7 bases and J gave up 8 bases, with 18 bases separating them. This CDR3 is built from 14 residues. Germline loops: CDR1 SEHNR, CDR2 FQNEAQ (reference sequence). CDR3 sequence (DNA): TGTGCCAGCATCCCCTCGGGGAGGCGCGACACCATATATTTT. This codes for CASIPSGRRDTIYF.

The rearrangement links TRBV7-9 to TRBJ1-1, with D possibly being TRBD1 (5 bases). The length of the CDR3 is 15 residues. The V gene's germline CDR1 is SEHNR and CDR2 FQNEAQ (reference sequence). V lost 7 bases and J 3 bases, leaving 18 bases between the germline ends. In DNA form, the CDR3 reads TGTGCCAGCATTCCGTCGACCACAGGATACACTGAAGCTTTCTTT. Its protein product is CASIPSTTGYTEAFF. The whole variable domain, remainder taken from reference TRBV7-9 and TRBJ1-1, is DTGVSQNPRHKITKRGQNVTFRCDPISEHNRLYWYRQTLGQGPEFLTYFQNEAQLEKSRLLSDRFSAERPKGSFSTLEIQRTEQGDSAMYLCASIPSTTGYTEAFFGQGTRLTVV.

This clone is a singleton in its sample. Germline and junction disagree at one end, which may indicate a read error. The CDR3 sequence: CASNQPGQGRYEQYF. The CDR3 nucleotides are TGCGCCAGCAACCAACCAGGACAGGGGCGCTACGAGCAGTACTTC. The V and J genes are TRBV4-1 and TRBJ2-7; 9 bases fit TRBD1. The CDR3 has 15 residues. The germline V gene has CDR1 MGHRA and CDR2 YSYEKL.

Concerning this clone: The sample has other DNA sequences that encode this CDR3 too. The chain uses TRBV4-1 and TRBJ2-3; 7 nucleotides line up with TRBD1. V trimming: 7 bases; J trimming: 6 bases; junction bases outside the gene matches: 13. CDR3 length equals 15 residues. The V gene's germline CDR1 is MGHRA and CDR2 YSYEKL. DNA of the CDR3: TGCGCCAGCAATAGGTGGGGACAGCCTGCGGATACGCAGTATTTT. Its protein is CASNRWGQPADTQYF.

This rearrangement joins TRBV7-8 to TRBJ2-7, with D hard to call. This CDR3 region has 15 residues. The germline V gene encodes CDR1 SGHVS and CDR2 FQNEAQ. V lost 5 bases and J 0 bases, leaving 14 bases between the germline ends. The CDR3 coding sequence is TGTGCCAGCAGCCTCACGGCAGCGACCTCCTACGAGCAGTACTTC. This gives the protein CASSLTAATSYEQYF.

The J gene is TRBJ1-2, the V gene TRBV30; 7 nucleotides match TRBD1. CDR1 and CDR2 from the germline V gene are GTSNPN and SVGIG (reference sequence). V was pared by 5 bases and J by 4 bases, with 19 bases of the junction left unmatched. The CDR3 spans 17 residues. CDR3 protein: CAWAQGTAALLRYGYTF. The CDR3 nucleotides are TGTGCCTGGGCCCAAGGGACAGCTGCCCTTCTTCGCTATGGCTACACCTTC.